The rows below give T cell receptor beta chains drawn from one sample of a study of blood T cell dynamics during melanoma immunotherapy. The protocol was immunoSEQ multiplex PCR, while the TCRdb copy is restricted to in-frame clones and leaves out a portion. The table includes about 4,900 clones, more than 70% detected once. The specimen was blood, collected from a patient treated with checkpoint blockade. These receptors originate from a human donor with melanoma. Both conserved end residues are part of each CDR3. Fields, in order: clone size, V gene, D gene, J gene, CDR3 protein, CDR3 DNA. A D gene is named only where the DNA matches it firmly. The size of a clone is reported for some rows only, either as once, few or many, or as a class for expanded clones.

>-|TRBV9|TRBD2|TRBJ2-5
CASSVVAGGSWETQYF
TGTGCCAGCAGCGTAGTAGCGGGAGGCTCCTGGGAGACCCAGTACTTC
>-|TRBV11-3|TRBD2|TRBJ2-1
CASSLAGVGGEQFF
TGTGCCAGCAGCCTAGCGGGAGTCGGAGGTGAGCAGTTCTTC
>-|TRBV27|-|TRBJ2-5
CASSPKSVQETQYF
TGTGCCAGCAGCCCTAAATCGGTTCAAGAGACCCAGTACTTC
>-|TRBV7-2|-|TRBJ2-7
CASSPLGSAGYSYEQYF
TGTGCCAGCAGCCCCCTAGGTTCCGCGGGATACTCCTACGAGCAGTACTTC
>-|TRBV9|-|TRBJ2-1
CASSVVKGGRDEQFF
TGTGCCAGCAGCGTAGTGAAGGGGGGCAGGGATGAGCAGTTCTTC
>-|TRBV15|TRBD2|TRBJ2-4
CATSSSGISENIQYF
TGTGCCACCAGCAGTAGCGGGATCTCCGAAAACATTCAGTACTTC
>once|TRBV7-2|-|TRBJ2-7
CASSLDTSRSVYEQYF
TGTGCCAGCAGCTTAGATACTAGTAGATCGGTCTACGAGCAGTACTTC
>-|TRBV19|TRBD2|TRBJ2-1
CASSIWGPGLAGIKTYNEQFF
TGTGCCAGTAGTATATGGGGCCCCGGACTAGCGGGTATTAAAACCTACAATGAGCAGTTCTTC
>-|TRBV9|TRBD2|TRBJ2-7
CASSKGSSGRSEQYF
TGTGCCAGCAGCAAAGGGTCTAGCGGGAGGTCGGAGCAGTACTTC
>-|TRBV6-5|-|TRBJ2-6
CASSLRGSGANVLTF
TGTGCCAGCAGTTTACGGGGCTCTGGGGCCAACGTCCTGACTTTC
>few|TRBV19|-|TRBJ2-3
CASSIDRDTQYF
TGTGCCAGTAGTATCGATCGGGATACGCAGTATTTT